One sample yielded the 20 T cell receptor beta chains listed below, sequenced in a study of Ad26.COV2.S vaccination and SARS-CoV-2 variants. Treatment described: around 19 received Ad26.COV2.S at low or high dose, single or two shots; 5 received placebo; per-sample allocation not given. Vaccine and placebo recipients were sampled on day 63 after the first injection. Libraries were prepared by immunoSEQ multiplex PCR; TCRdb keeps only in-frame clonotypes and omits some of them. The sample lists roughly 320,000 clones; roughly 91% were seen once. Sequencing was performed on peripheral blood, taken in a trial of Ad26.COV2.S vaccine versus placebo. The receptor source for this set is a person between 18 and 59 years old who received the Ad26.COV2.S COVID-19 vaccine or a placebo.

V usage is TRBV5-4 and J usage is TRBJ2-1; no clear D. Trimming shortened V by 6 bases and J by 7 bases, and 11 bases separated the two germline ends. The CDR3 is made up of 12 amino acids. Germline CDR1 reads SGHNT; CDR2 reads YYREEE (reference sequence). CDR3 residues: CASNTPVNEQFF. The CDR3 region has the DNA TGTGCCAGCAATACCCCCGTTAATGAGCAGTTCTTC.

The chain joins TRBV6-5 to TRBJ2-3, with 7 nucleotides matching TRBD2. The V segment lost 2 bases and the J segment 4 bases; nucleotides outside the gene matches: 0. In germline, CDR1 is MNHEY, CDR2 SVGAGI. CDR3 length: 13 amino acids. The CDR3 nucleotides are TGTGCCAGCAGTTACGGACTAGCAGATACGCAGTATTTT. It encodes CASSYGLADTQYF.

The chain uses TRBV6-7 and TRBJ2-7; 7 bases are shared with TRBD1. TRBV6-7 is annotated as an ORF whose role is uncertain. This CDR3 comprises 21 residues. V gave up 5 bases and J gave up 3 bases; unmatched junction bases: 28. The CDR3 loop reads CASSAYTNARADRRYYYEQYF. CDR3 bases: TGTGCCAGCAGTGCATACACTAATGCCCGGGCGGACAGGCGATACTACTACGAGCAGTACTTC.

The gene calls are TRBV30 and TRBJ2-2, with D perhaps matching TRBD1 (5 bases). The CDR3 is made up of 16 amino acids. CDR1 GTSNPN and CDR2 SVGIG come from the germline V gene (reference sequence). With 2 bases removed from V and 0 bases from J, the gap between germline ends came to 13 bases. DNA of the CDR3: TGTGCCTGGAGTCAAAGACAGCTCGCGAACACCGGGGAGCTGTTTTTT. This codes for CAWSQRQLANTGELFF.

The rearrangement uses TRBV2 and TRBJ1-2; D is possibly TRBD1 (6 bases). V was trimmed by 3 bases and J by 8 bases, leaving 13 bases between them. Per the germline V gene, CDR1 is SNHLY and CDR2 is FYNNEI. The CDR3 length is 13 residues. DNA for the CDR3: TGTGCCAGCAGTGAGGGGGGGGCTTGGGGCTACACCTTC. It codes for CASSEGGAWGYTF.

This rearrangement joins TRBV29-1 to TRBJ1-5; 8 bases fit TRBD1. V was clipped by 5 bases and J by 3 bases; unmatched bases: 6. CDR1 and CDR2 (germline): SQVTM, ANQGSEA. CDR3 size: 14 residues. DNA for the CDR3: TGCAGCGTTCAGCCGGGACAGGACAATCAGCCCCAGCATTTT. This gives the protein CSVQPGQDNQPQHF.

J is TRBJ2-5 and V is TRBV21-1; no DNA check was done on the table's D call, TRBD1. TRBV21-1 is an annotated pseudogene. This CDR3 has 13 residues. CDR3 loop: CASSRTGRETQYF. Written as DNA, the CDR3 is TGTGCCAGCAGCAGGACAGGTAGAGAGACCCAGTACTTC.

The chain uses TRBV4-2 and TRBJ2-3; 14 nucleotides agree with TRBD2. V dropped 0 bases and J dropped 5; count of bases not matched to a gene: 7. This CDR3 spans 18 amino acids. Germline V gene lookup returns CDR1 LGHNA and CDR2 YNFKEQ. Here the CDR3 reads CASSQDPTSGGVVDTQYF. The CDR3 DNA is TGTGCCAGCAGCCAAGATCCGACTAGCGGGGGGGTTGTAGATACGCAGTATTTT.

The genes are TRBV30 and TRBJ1-5, with unresolved D. With 0 bases removed from V and 4 bases from J, the gap between germline ends came to 10 bases. Germline V gene data show CDR1 as GTSNPN and CDR2 as SVGIG (reference sequence). The CDR3 is made up of 14 amino acids. CDR3: CAWSVLNGNQPQHF. CDR3 bases: TGTGCCTGGAGTGTACTTAATGGGAATCAGCCCCAGCATTTT.

This clone was counted only a few times. This chain uses TRBV4-3 with TRBJ2-7; maybe TRBD2 (6 bases). The V end was cut by 3 bases, the J end by 4 bases, with 10 bases between. The CDR3 has 13 amino acids. Germline values: CDR1 LGHNA, CDR2 YSLEER. The CDR3 loop is CASSHETSYEQYF. CDR3 in DNA: TGCGCCAGCAGCCACGAGACTAGTTACGAGCAGTACTTC.

V and J are TRBV30 and TRBJ1-6; maybe TRBD1 (5 bases). CDR3 size: 14 residues. Germline CDR1 reads GTSNPN; CDR2 reads SVGIG (reference sequence). V was cut by 0 bases and J by 9 bases, with 12 bases left in between. The DNA for the CDR3 is TGTGCCTGGAGTGTAGGGGAGTTAAGTTCACCCCTCCACTTT. Translation gives CAWSVGELSSPLHF.

J is TRBJ1-3 and V is TRBV9; D is perhaps TRBD1 (5 bases). Trimming took 1 base from V and 0 from J, leaving 8 bases between them. CDR1 SGDLS and CDR2 YYNGEE come from the germline V gene. This CDR3 region has 15 residues. This CDR3 is CASSVSGRSGNTIYF. CDR3 in DNA: TGTGCCAGCAGCGTATCGGGGCGCTCTGGAAACACCATATATTTT.

This clone was recorded once. J is TRBJ2-3 and V is TRBV21-1. TRBV21-1 has pseudogene status. This CDR3 region has 14 residues. In DNA, the CDR3 is TGTGCCAGTTCGGCGAGGGGTGGCACAGATACGCAGTATTTT. The encoded protein is CASSARGGTDTQYF.

In DNA form, the CDR3 reads TGTGCCATCAGTGACGGGCAGGGCGAGGATAATGAGCAGTTCTTC. Translated, it gives CAISDGQGEDNEQFF. The chain links TRBV10-3 to TRBJ2-1; maybe TRBD1 (5 bases). Germline V lookup: CDR1 ENHRY, CDR2 SYGVKD. V lost 3 bases to trimming and J lost 7 bases, with 16 bases between them. The CDR3 runs 15 residues.

The rearrangement uses TRBV5-1 and TRBJ1-2; no firm D call. Per germline, CDR1 SGHRS and CDR2 YFSETQ. V lost 1 base, J lost 2 bases, and 6 bases lay in between. This CDR3 comprises 13 residues. CDR3 sequence: CASSLNQNYGYTF. DNA of the CDR3: TGCGCCAGCAGCTTGAACCAGAACTATGGCTACACCTTC.

This sequence joins TRBV19 and TRBJ1-1; no definite D call. This CDR3 region has 13 residues. Germline V gene lookup returns CDR1 LNHDA and CDR2 SQIVND (reference sequence). V lost 2 bases to trimming and J lost 5 bases, with 9 bases between them. CDR3 sequence (DNA): TGTGCCAGTAGTATATTACGGCAGACTGAAGCTTTCTTT. Amino acids: CASSILRQTEAFF.

V usage is TRBV9 and J usage is TRBJ1-1, with 10 bases fitting TRBD1. The germline V gene has CDR1 SGDLS and CDR2 YYNGEE. The CDR3 totals 13 residues. The junction had 1 base not matched to a gene; V was cut back by 5 bases and J by 3 bases. CDR3 in amino acids: CASRGTGDTEAFF. CDR3 sequence (DNA): TGTGCCAGCAGGGGGACAGGGGACACTGAAGCTTTCTTT.

The chain has TRBV10-3 and TRBJ2-2, with D possibly being TRBD1 or TRBD2 (5 bases each). V lost 7 bases to trimming and J lost 4 bases, with 19 bases between them. CDR1 and CDR2 from the germline V gene are ENHRY and SYGVKD. This CDR3 contains 16 residues. In DNA, the CDR3 is TGTGCCATCAATGGAAGAGGGGCGCGAAGCACCGGGGAGCTGTTTTTT. Amino acid sequence: CAINGRGARSTGELFF.

The gene calls are TRBV18 and TRBJ1-2; 8 nucleotides agree with TRBD1. Looked up from germline, CDR1 is KGHSH and CDR2 is LQKENI. With 0 bases clipped from V and 3 bases from J, the junction kept 12 bases outside the gene matches. This CDR3 comprises 18 residues. This CDR3 is CASSPPGVDREPDYGYTF. CDR3 sequence (DNA): TGTGCCAGCTCACCACCGGGAGTGGACAGGGAACCCGACTATGGCTACACCTTC.

The genes are TRBV5-1 and TRBJ1-2; D gene ambiguous. The V gene's germline CDR1 is SGHRS and CDR2 YFSETQ. The length of the CDR3 is 13 residues. V was cut by 6 bases and J by 1 base, with 10 bases left in between. The CDR3 DNA is TGCGCCAGCAAGAGGGCTGTTAACTATGGCTACACCTTC. As protein: CASKRAVNYGYTF.